This TCR beta chain was sequenced during a study of blood T cells in healthy people across ages. Study overall: Per two T cells, about one barcoded beta molecule was captured through template switching.

CDR3 length: 15 residues. From germline, CDR1 is SGHTA and CDR2 FQGNSA. The ends lost 8 bases at V and 2 bases at J; junction bases unmatched: 11. This clonotype was counted only a few times. Together with a sample-barcoded 5' primer, a J-beta primer mix was included in a second PCR lasting roughly 6 to 12 cycles. TCRdb called the 5' RACE reads again in MiXCR, with one record for every CDR3 protein. Of some 1,800,000 distinct CDR3 sequences in the sample, 35% to 50% were seen once. The gene calls are TRBV7-2 and TRBJ2-7; 8 nucleotides agree with TRBD2. The source of this sequence is a human donor in good health. The sequenced material came from blood. DNA of the CDR3: TGTGCCAGCCGCTGGGCGGGAGGTGGGCCCTACGAGCAGTACTTC. Its protein product is CASRWAGGGPYEQYF.